Listed here is a single T cell receptor beta chain. The antigen remains unidentified. All donors were healthy Caucasians. The data belong to a study of identical twins. The study, taken as a whole, reports: There is a chance that invariant MAIT and iNKT cells partially muddied zero-insertion analyses. The more abundant beta clonotypes in cord blood had fewer insertions, and memory repertoires did not show this.

MiXCR, run by TCRdb on the 5' RACE reads, gives a single entry per CDR3 protein. This table has around 490,000 distinct CDR3 sequences, about 22% appearing once. J lost 10 bases, V lost 4 bases, and 14 bases had no gene match. The CDR3 sequence is 17 residues long. Germline loops: CDR1 SGDLS, CDR2 YYNGEE. These data were also reused for a study on yellow fever vaccine responses in identical twins.

The clonotype originates from a woman younger than 30 in good health. The source material was CD4+ T cells sorted from blood. The V and J genes are TRBV9 and TRBJ2-1, with 13 bases lining up with TRBD2. CDR3 protein: CASSPTSGLAGVGEQFF. As DNA, the CDR3 is TGTGCCAGCAGCCCGACTTCCGGACTAGCGGGAGTCGGGGAGCAGTTCTTC.